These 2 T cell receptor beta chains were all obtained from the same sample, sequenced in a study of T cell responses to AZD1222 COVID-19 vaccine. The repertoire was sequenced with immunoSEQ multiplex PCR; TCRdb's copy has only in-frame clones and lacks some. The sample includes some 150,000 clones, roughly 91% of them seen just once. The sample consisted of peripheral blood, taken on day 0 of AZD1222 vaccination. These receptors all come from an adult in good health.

CDR3 nucleotides: TGTGCCAGCAGGGACAGGGGGACCGGCTACACCTTC. Its protein product is CASRDRGTGYTF. The chain carries TRBV2 and TRBJ1-2, with 10 bases aligning to TRBD1. V lost 6 bases, J lost 8 bases, and 3 bases stayed unmatched. Germline V CDR1 and CDR2: SNHLY, FYNNEI. The CDR3 totals 12 residues.

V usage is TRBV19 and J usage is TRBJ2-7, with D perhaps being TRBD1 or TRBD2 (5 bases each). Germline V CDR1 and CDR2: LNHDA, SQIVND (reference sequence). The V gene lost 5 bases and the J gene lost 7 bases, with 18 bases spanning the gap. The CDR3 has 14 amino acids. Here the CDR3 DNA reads TGTGCCAGTAGTTCTGGGGGAAAGGTTTTGGAGCAGTACTTC. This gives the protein CASSSGGKVLEQYF.